This T cell receptor (beta chain) was profiled in a study of cytomegalovirus exposure and HLA in healthy donors. The wider study: The Caucasian-associated ancestry cluster contained 81% of the approximately 400 genotyped donors.

A multiplex PCR was run with 60 Vbeta primers and 13 Jbeta primers. Here immunoSEQ multiplex PCR was the method, and the copy in TCRdb shows in-frame clones only, minus some. The data show 95,000 to 150,000 clones, with approximately 79% seen just once and around 2% held by the top ten. CDR1 and CDR2 from the germline V gene are SGDLS and YYNGEE. The V and J ends lost 3 bases and 5 bases respectively, with 17 bases between them. This CDR3 is 15 amino acids long. A remark on this clone: Its target is unknown.

Study conclusions and caveats: An Asian-associated ancestry cluster reportedly showed fewer N-insertions than the approximately 650-donor mean in a later analysis. Among TCR beta chains of equal frequency, HLA-associated ones were more clonally expanded in a later analysis.

The sequence was obtained from a man aged 30 to 45 in good health and CMV-seronegative. Sequencing input: PBMCs. The rearrangement links TRBV9 to TRBJ2-5; weak D call: TRBD2 (5 bases). CDR3 sequence reads: CASSGGVTSFETQYF. The CDR3 DNA reads TGTGCCAGCAGCGGCGGCGTAACTAGTTTTGAGACCCAGTACTTC.